This T cell receptor (beta chain) came from a study of cytomegalovirus exposure and HLA in healthy donors. General study findings and limits: Later examination showed HLA-associated TCR beta chains had greater clonal expansion than equally common others.

The V gene's germline CDR1 is MNHNY and CDR2 SVGAGI (reference sequence). This CDR3 contains 14 residues. With V trimmed by 7 bases and J by 8 bases, 13 bases remained unmatched. Primers for the PCR totalled 60 Vbeta and 13 Jbeta. In the original workflow: Counted up in a later analysis, unique TCR beta chains came to about 83 million, with some 11 million shared. Only in-frame clones appear in the TCRdb table, and some are missing; sequencing was by immunoSEQ multiplex PCR. V and J calls and clone size are copied from that table; D and trimming were computed from the DNA. Among approximately 180,000 clones, under 80% were seen once, and the ten largest hold approximately 13%. Regarding donors, all were healthy bone marrow donors. Concerning this clone: Its matching antigen is unknown.

This sequence originates from a woman between 45 and 60 years old in good health and CMV-seropositive. This chain joins TRBV6-6 and TRBJ1-2, with 7 bases aligning to TRBD1. The sequenced sample was PBMCs. CDR3 sequence (DNA): TGTGCCAGCACCCCCGGGCCGTGGACAGGAGGCTACACCTTC. It yields the protein CASTPGPWTGGYTF.